These T cell receptor beta chains were read from a single sample in a study of PD-1 blockade in classical Hodgkin lymphoma. Measured with immunoSEQ multiplex PCR; TCRdb has only the in-frame clones, and not every one. Here the sample spans about 11,000 clones, over 70% being singletons. Sequencing was performed on peripheral blood mononuclear cells (PBMCs), taken at baseline. The origin of the receptors is a human donor with classical Hodgkin lymphoma. Both conserved end residues are part of each CDR3. A D gene is named only where the DNA matches it firmly. Size is omitted from some rows. Given values are once, few, many or a class for expanded clones.

TRBV10-3	NA	TRBJ1-6	NA	CAISGTANSPLHF	TGTGCCATCAGTGGGACAGCGAATTCACCCCTCCACTTT
TRBV7-3	TRBD2	TRBJ2-1	NA	CASSLRGRAGNEQFF	TGTGCCAGCAGCTTAAGAGGGAGGGCCGGGAATGAGCAGTTCTTC
TRBV19	NA	TRBJ1-3	NA	CASSSNAGNTIYF	TGTGCCAGTAGTTCCAACGCTGGAAACACCATATATTTT
TRBV4-1	NA	TRBJ1-4	NA	CASSQALAPGINEKLFF	TGCGCCAGCAGCCAAGCTCTGGCGCCAGGGATAAATGAAAAACTGTTTTTT
TRBV11-2	NA	TRBJ1-1	NA	CASTIPGGYTEAFF	TGTGCCAGCACCATCCCCGGCGGGTACACTGAAGCTTTCTTT
TRBV15	TRBD1	TRBJ2-1	NA	CATSRDLGRGPNNEQFF	TGTGCCACCAGCAGAGATCTAGGCAGGGGGCCGAACAATGAGCAGTTCTTC
TRBV7-6	NA	TRBJ2-6	NA	CASSSVSGANVLTF	TGTGCCAGCAGCTCCGTCTCTGGGGCCAACGTCCTGACTTTC
TRBV6-1	NA	TRBJ2-7	NA	CASSERLPRDEQYF	TGTGCCAGCAGTGAGAGACTCCCCCGGGACGAGCAGTACTTC
TRBV7-2	NA	TRBJ2-7	NA	CASSQAQGGAGNYEQYF	TGTGCCAGCAGCCAAGCCCAAGGAGGGGCGGGTAACTACGAGCAGTACTTC
TRBV5-1	TRBD2	TRBJ2-7	NA	CASSLNVAGGNYEQYF	TGCGCCAGCAGCTTAAATGTAGCGGGAGGGAACTACGAGCAGTACTTC
TRBV6-5	NA	TRBJ2-3	NA	CASRSQDASTDTQYF	TGTGCCAGCAGATCACAGGACGCTAGCACAGATACGCAGTATTTT
TRBV6-4	TRBD2	TRBJ2-7	NA	CATGGRENFNEQYF	TGTGCCACGGGGGGGCGGGAGAATTTCAACGAGCAGTACTTC
TRBV5-5	NA	TRBJ1-5	NA	CASSLARAPNQPQHF	TGTGCCAGCAGCTTGGCCCGGGCCCCCAATCAGCCCCAGCATTTT
TRBV5-5	NA	TRBJ1-1	NA	CASSLQDVLNTEAFF	TGTGCCAGCAGCCTCCAGGACGTACTGAACACTGAAGCTTTCTTT
TRBV11-2	NA	TRBJ2-7	NA	CASSLGVNYEQYF	TGTGCCAGCAGCCTTGGAGTGAATTATGAGCAGTACTTC
TRBV28	NA	TRBJ2-5	NA	CASSLPQGTQYF	TGTGCCAGCAGTTTACCCCAGGGGACCCAGTACTTC
TRBV19	NA	TRBJ1-4	NA	CASSDQAREKLFF	TGTGCCAGTAGTGACCAGGCTCGGGAAAAACTGTTTTTT
TRBV21-1	NA	TRBJ1-3	NA	CASSKGLTGGEGNTIYF	TGTGCCAGCAGCAAAGGACTGACGGGTGGTGAGGGAAACACCATATATTTT
TRBV6-5	TRBD1	TRBJ1-2	NA	CATGTEGLYGYTF	TGTGCCACCGGGACAGAGGGCTTGTATGGCTACACCTTC
TRBV9	NA	TRBJ2-5	NA	CASSVVSRQEEETQYF	TGTGCCAGCAGCGTAGTAAGTAGACAGGAGGAAGAGACCCAGTACTTC
TRBV6-5	TRBD2	TRBJ2-7	NA	CASSYSRGSSYEQYF	TGTGCCAGCAGTTACTCGCGCGGGAGTTCCTACGAGCAGTACTTC
TRBV6-5	TRBD2	TRBJ2-7	few	CASGGTSGAFF	TGTGCCAGCGGAGGGACTAGCGGGGCCTTCTTC
TRBV4-3	NA	TRBJ2-1	NA	CASSQDWAVNNEQFF	TGCGCCAGCAGCCAAGATTGGGCCGTCAACAATGAGCAGTTCTTC
TRBV7-2	TRBD2	TRBJ2-1	few	CASSLDRGSSYEQFF	TGTGCCAGCAGCTTGGACCGCGGGAGTAGCTATGAGCAGTTCTTC
TRBV5-6	TRBD1	TRBJ2-7	NA	CASSQQGLWYF	TGTGCCAGCAGCCAACAGGGGTTGTGGTACTTC
TRBV18	NA	TRBJ1-2	few	CASSLQETSYGYTF	TGTGCCAGCTCTCTTCAGGAAACCAGCTATGGCTACACCTTC
TRBV11-2	NA	TRBJ1-3	once	CASSPPGLRGNTIYF	TGTGCCAGCAGCCCCCCGGGGTTGCGTGGAAACACCATATATTTT
TRBV4-1	NA	TRBJ1-5	NA	CASSQGPGSSNQPQHF	TGCGCCAGCAGCCAAGGGCCGGGGTCGAGCAATCAGCCCCAGCATTTT
TRBV10-3	NA	TRBJ1-1	NA	CAIGSSENTEAFF	TGTGCCATCGGATCTTCGGAGAACACTGAAGCTTTCTTT
TRBV7-9	NA	TRBJ1-2	NA	CASGLVGYTF	TGTGCCAGTGGGCTCGTTGGCTACACCTTC
TRBV19	TRBD1	TRBJ2-7	few	CASTSGTGSPKQYF	TGTGCCAGTACCTCCGGGACAGGGTCGCCGAAGCAGTACTTC
TRBV9	NA	TRBJ1-2	few	CASRQGGYGYTF	TGTGCCAGCAGGCAGGGAGGCTATGGCTACACCTTC
TRBV5-4	NA	TRBJ2-5	NA	CASSPGLQETQYF	TGTGCCAGCAGCCCGGGACTGCAAGAGACCCAGTACTTC
TRBV5-1	TRBD1	TRBJ1-3	once	CASSFQGVGNTIYF	TGCGCCAGCAGCTTCCAGGGGGTCGGAAACACCATATATTTT
TRBV7-6	TRBD2	TRBJ2-7	few	CASSPRLAGGREQYF	TGTGCCAGCAGCCCTCGACTAGCGGGGGGCCGCGAGCAGTACTTC
TRBV30	NA	TRBJ2-7	once	CARQGGSYEQYF	TGTGCCAGGCAGGGGGGATCCTACGAGCAGTACTTC
TRBV2	NA	TRBJ2-7	medium-sized	CASTTGPTYEQYF	TGTGCCAGCACAACAGGACCAACCTACGAGCAGTACTTC
TRBV5-1	TRBD1	TRBJ1-2	NA	CASSSTGRYGYTF	TGCGCCAGCAGCTCGACAGGGCGCTATGGCTACACCTTC
TRBV10-3	NA	TRBJ1-1	NA	CATTGTGNTEAFF	TGTGCCACCACAGGGACGGGGAACACTGAAGCTTTCTTT
TRBV19	NA	TRBJ2-7	once	CASSQQGSSEQYF	TGTGCCAGTAGTCAACAGGGCAGTTCCGAGCAGTACTTC
TRBV5-4	NA	TRBJ2-7	NA	CASSLGGTTKGYEQYF	TGTGCCAGCAGCTTGGGGGGGACCACAAAAGGCTACGAGCAGTACTTC
TRBV2	NA	TRBJ2-7	NA	CASSFLRDGEQYF	TGTGCCAGCAGTTTCTTGCGGGACGGCGAGCAGTACTTC
TRBV6-4	TRBD1	TRBJ1-1	NA	CASRDREDTEAFF	TGTGCCAGCAGGGACAGGGAGGACACTGAAGCTTTCTTT